This TCR beta chain was captured by sequencing in a study of shared clonotypes between healthy human individuals. Study-wide points: Naive subsets generally had larger estimated richness than memory subsets. Clonotype sharing among donors was expected to depend on sequencing depth.

Method: immunoSEQ multiplex PCR; TCRdb's copy keeps in-frame clones and lacks some. Of hundreds of thousands of clones in the sample, 90% to 97% were seen once. In germline, CDR1 is GTSNPN, CDR2 SVGIG (reference sequence). The CDR3 length is 16 residues. After removal of 0 bases from V and 4 bases from J, the junction contained 11 bases not matched to a gene. Concerning this clone itself: What it recognizes is unknown.

The TCR was taken from a woman aged 25-40 years in good health. The specimen was naive CD4+ T cells sorted from blood. The subset: CD45RA+ positively selected. V is TRBV30 and J is TRBJ2-7; 8 bases are shared with TRBD1. The CDR3 nucleotides read TGTGCCTGGAGTGTACCCCTGGCCAGGGGGCGATACGAGCAGTACTTC. Amino acid sequence: CAWSVPLARGRYEQYF.